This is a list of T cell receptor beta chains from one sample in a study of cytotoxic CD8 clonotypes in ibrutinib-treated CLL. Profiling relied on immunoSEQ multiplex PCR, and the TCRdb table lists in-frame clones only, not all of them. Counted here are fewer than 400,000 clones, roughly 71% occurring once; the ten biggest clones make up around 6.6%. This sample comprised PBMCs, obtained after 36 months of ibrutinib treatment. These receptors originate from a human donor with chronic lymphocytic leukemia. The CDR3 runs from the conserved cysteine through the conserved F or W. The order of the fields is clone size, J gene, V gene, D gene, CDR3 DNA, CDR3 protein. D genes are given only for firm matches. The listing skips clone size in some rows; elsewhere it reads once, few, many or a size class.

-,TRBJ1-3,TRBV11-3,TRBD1,TGTGCCAGCAGCCTCGGACAGGGAAGAGGAAACACCATATATTTT,CASSLGQGRGNTIYF
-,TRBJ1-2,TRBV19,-,TGTGCCAGTACTATACAGGTTGCGGGCTATGGCTACACCTTC,CASTIQVAGYGYTF
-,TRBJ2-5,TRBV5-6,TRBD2,TGTGCCAGCAGCTCGGCTAGCGGGCGGGGAGAGACCCAGTACTTC,CASSSASGRGETQYF
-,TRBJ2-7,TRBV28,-,TGTGCCAGCAGTCCGGGTTCCCTCGGGGAGCAGTACTTC,CASSPGSLGEQYF
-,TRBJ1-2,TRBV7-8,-,TGTGCCAGCAGCTTAGATACATTTAACTATGGCTACACCTTC,CASSLDTFNYGYTF
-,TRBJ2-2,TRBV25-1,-,TGTGCCAGCAGTGTCTACGGCGGGGAGCTGTTTTTT,CASSVYGGELFF
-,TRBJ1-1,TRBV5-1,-,TGCGCCAGCAGCATCTCTAACAGGGAAGCTTTCTTT,CASSISNREAFF
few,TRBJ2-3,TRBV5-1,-,TGCGCCAGCACTCGAGCCGGAGATACGCAGTATTTT,CASTRAGDTQYF
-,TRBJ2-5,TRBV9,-,TGTGCCAGCAGCGTAGGGTCCAAGCCCCAAGAGACCCAGTACTTC,CASSVGSKPQETQYF
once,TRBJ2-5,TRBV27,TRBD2,TGTGCCAGCAGTTTAGTGTGGGGGGGAGAGACCCAGTACTTC,CASSLVWGGETQYF
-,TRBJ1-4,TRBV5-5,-,TGTGCCAGCAGCTTGTATTGGTTTAATGAAAAACTGTTTTTT,CASSLYWFNEKLFF
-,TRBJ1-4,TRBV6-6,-,TGTGCCAGCAGTGCCCCAGGTGACGGTAATGAAAAACTGTTTTTT,CASSAPGDGNEKLFF
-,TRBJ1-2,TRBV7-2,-,TGTGCCAGCAGCTTAATTGGGCTTAGCCCCTATGGCTACACCTTC,CASSLIGLSPYGYTF
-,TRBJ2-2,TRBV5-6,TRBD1,TGTGCCAGCAACTCGGACAGGGGGCACCTCACCGGGGAGCTGTTTTTT,CASNSDRGHLTGELFF
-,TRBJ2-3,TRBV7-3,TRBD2,TGTGCCAGCAGCTTAACCTTAGCGGGGGGGCGAGATACGCAGTATTTT,CASSLTLAGGRDTQYF
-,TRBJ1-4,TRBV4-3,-,TGCGCCAGCAGCCAACTCCCGGCGGGAGAAAAACTGTTTTTT,CASSQLPAGEKLFF
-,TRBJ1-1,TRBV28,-,TGTGCCAGCAGGGGGTGGAACACTGAAGCTTTCTTT,CASRGWNTEAFF
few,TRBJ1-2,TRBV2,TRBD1,TGTGCCAGCAGACGGACAGGGGGTGACTATGGCTACACCTTC,CASRRTGGDYGYTF
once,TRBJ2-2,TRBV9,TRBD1,TGTGCCAGCAGCGTGACAGGGCGCCCCACCGGGGAGCTGTTTTTT,CASSVTGRPTGELFF
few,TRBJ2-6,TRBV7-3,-,TGTGCCAGCAGCCATTGGGGGGCTGGGGCCAACGTCCTGACTTTC,CASSHWGAGANVLTF
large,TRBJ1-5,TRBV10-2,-,TGCGCCAGCAGTGACGCAGGTTATAGCAATCAGCCCCAGCATTTT,CASSDAGYSNQPQHF
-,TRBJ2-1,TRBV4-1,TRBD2,TGCGCCAGCAGCCATGTACGCGGGGGGGCCTCCTACAATGAGCAGTTCTTC,CASSHVRGGASYNEQFF
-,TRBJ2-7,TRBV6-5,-,TGTGCCAGCAGGCCCACAGCGGGTTTCTCCTACGAGCAGTACTTC,CASRPTAGFSYEQYF
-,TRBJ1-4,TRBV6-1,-,TGTGCCAGCAGGGTTATGTTGTACGAGGATGAAAAACTGTTTTTT,CASRVMLYEDEKLFF
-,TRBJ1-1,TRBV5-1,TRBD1,TGCGCCAGCAGCTATCGGACAGGGGTGCTTACTGAGGCTTTCTTT,CASSYRTGVLTEAFF
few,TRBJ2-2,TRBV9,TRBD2,TGTGCCAGCAGCGCCGGCCTAGCGGGAGTCGGCACCGGGGAGCTGTTTTTT,CASSAGLAGVGTGELFF
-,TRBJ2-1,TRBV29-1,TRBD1,TGCAGCGTTGGTTGGTTTAAGACAGGGGCTCGTGAGCAGTTCTTC,CSVGWFKTGAREQFF
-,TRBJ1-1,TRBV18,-,TGTGCCAGCTCACCGATTACGCCGGGGACGAACACTGAAGCTTTCTTT,CASSPITPGTNTEAFF
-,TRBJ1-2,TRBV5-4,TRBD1,TGTGCCAGCAGCATAGACAGGGCGTATGGCTACACCTTC,CASSIDRAYGYTF
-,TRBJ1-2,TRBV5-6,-,TGTGCCAGCAGCTTAGGGACGGCCCGGCGGTATGGCTACACCTTC,CASSLGTARRYGYTF
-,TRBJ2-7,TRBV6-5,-,TGTGCCAGCAGTTACTCCAAACCAGGGGCATCCTACGAGCAGTACTTC,CASSYSKPGASYEQYF
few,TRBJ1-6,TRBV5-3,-,TGTGCCAGAAGCGCAAACAGGGAAAACTCACCCCTCCACTTT,CARSANRENSPLHF
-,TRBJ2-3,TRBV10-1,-,TGCGCCAGCAGTGAGTGGAGGGTCGTCACAGATACGCAGTATTTT,CASSEWRVVTDTQYF
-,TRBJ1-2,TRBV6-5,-,TGTGCCAGCCTACCGGGACCTTGGGCGGGCTATGGCTACACCTTC,CASLPGPWAGYGYTF
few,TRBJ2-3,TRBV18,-,TGTGCCAGCTCACCTCCAGTTGATACGCAGTATTTT,CASSPPVDTQYF
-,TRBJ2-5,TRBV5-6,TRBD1,TGTGCCAGCAGCTCCGGGACAGGGACAGAGACCCAGTACTTC,CASSSGTGTETQYF
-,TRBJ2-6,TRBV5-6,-,TGTGCCAGCAGCTTGCAGGGAACTGGGGCCAACGTCCTGACTTTC,CASSLQGTGANVLTF
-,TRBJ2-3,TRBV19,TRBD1,TGTGCCAGTAGTGACGGACAGGGGACGCCAGATACGCAGTATTTT,CASSDGQGTPDTQYF
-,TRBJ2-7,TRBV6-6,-,TGTGCCAGCAGACCGACCGGGCAGGGGCCCAACTACGAGCAGTACTTC,CASRPTGQGPNYEQYF
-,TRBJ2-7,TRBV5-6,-,TGTGCCAGCAGCTTGTTCGGGGTCGGCTACGAGCAGTACTTC,CASSLFGVGYEQYF
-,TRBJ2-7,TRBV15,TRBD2,TGTGCCACCAGCAGAGATCGATCTGGGCTAGCGGAAATCTCCTACGAGCAGTACTTC,CATSRDRSGLAEISYEQYF
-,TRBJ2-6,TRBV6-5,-,TGTGCCAGCAGTTACACTGGGGCCAACGTCCTGACTTTC,CASSYTGANVLTF
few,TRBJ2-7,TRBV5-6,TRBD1,TGTGCCAGCAGCGGGGGACAGAGTATTTACTTC,CASSGGQSIYF
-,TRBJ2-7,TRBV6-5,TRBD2,TGTGCCAGCGCGCGGGGGGTTTCCTACGAGCAGTACTTC,CASARGVSYEQYF
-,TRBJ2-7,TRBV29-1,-,TGCAGCGGACGACTACCGGGAGTCTACGAGCAGTACTTC,CSGRLPGVYEQYF
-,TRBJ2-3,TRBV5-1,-,TGCGCCAGCAGCTTTGTACGGGGGCGCACAGATACGCAGTATTTT,CASSFVRGRTDTQYF
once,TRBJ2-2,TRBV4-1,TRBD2,TGCGCCAGCAGCCAAGAGGCGACTAGCGTGGGGGAGCTGTTTTTT,CASSQEATSVGELFF
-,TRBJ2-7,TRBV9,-,TGTGCCAGCAGCGTAGACGAGCAGTACTTC,CASSVDEQYF